Reported below is one T cell receptor (beta chain). Antigen specificity is unknown. One end of the junction does not line up with germline, which may come from a read error. This sample is part of a study of T cell repertoires in cytomegalovirus infection. Study-wide context: Carrying CMV and the relevant HLA type showed in public TCR beta signatures.

The CDR3 covers 15 residues. Per the germline V gene, CDR1 is MGHRA and CDR2 is YSYEKL. Study-level results: Based on cumulative public TCR beta family frequency, carriers of CMV plus the relevant HLA were identified. The ex vivo response was dominated by HLA-C-restricted CMV-specific TCR beta clonotypes.

TCRdb redid the calling of the reads with MiXCR, one entry per CDR3 protein. Of roughly 990,000 distinct CDR3 sequences listed, roughly 31% were seen once; the top ten hold around an eighth. The chain joins TRBV4-1 to TRBJ1-4, with a possible D match to TRBD1 (5 bases). Sequenced material: cultured CD8+ T cells from PBMCs, taken from culture after CMV antigen stimulation. This clonotype was sampled from a human donor in good health (CMV status not recorded). Some clones in this sample may be carry-over from other donors' samples. Here the CDR3 reads CASSQDQGVNEKRFF. The CDR3 DNA reads TGCGCCAGCAGCCAAGACCAGGGAGTTAATGAAAAACGGTTTTTT.